The 22 T cell receptor beta chains in this list originate from one sample, sequenced in a study of response to subunit inactivated influenza vaccine. TCRdb ran MiXCR on the RT-PCR reads and lists one entry per CDR3 protein. The data contain 500,000 to 700,000 distinct CDR3 sequences, under 30% of them singletons. This same sample was also taken into another study, of T cells expressing NK-cell markers. Per that study: Beta-chain TCR cDNA was generated via 5'RACE template switching with UMIs.

The sequencing used CD4+ T cells sorted from PBMCs, collected approximately 12 days after vaccination. The receptors shown here come from a man aged 50-59 years who received an inactivated influenza vaccine.

This CDR3 is CASSLAGTWGSNQPQHF. DNA of the CDR3: TGTGCCAGCAGTTTAGCTGGAACCTGGGGTAGCAATCAGCCCCAGCATTTT. The V and J genes are TRBV12-3 or TRBV12-4 and TRBJ1-5; no definite D call. Trimming left V 0 bases short and J 0 bases short, with 12 bases between. The CDR3 is 17 residues long.

This clonotype showed up many times. V usage is TRBV2 and J usage is TRBJ1-2, with TRBD1 matching 7 bases. Per germline, CDR1 SNHLY and CDR2 FYNNEI. V gave up 2 bases and J gave up 8 bases; unmatched junction bases: 14. CDR3 length: 16 amino acids. The CDR3 bases are TGTGCCAGCAGTGAACGTAGGACAGGCTCCCCTCAAGGCTACACCTTC. It yields the protein CASSERRTGSPQGYTF.

This clonotype was recorded a few times. The genes are TRBV12-3 or TRBV12-4 and TRBJ2-5; no definite D call. The CDR3 sequence is 12 residues long. V lost 2 bases and J lost 4, with 5 bases in between. This chain's CDR3 is CASSLYGETQYF. For the CDR3, the DNA is TGTGCCAGCAGTTTATATGGAGAGACCCAGTACTTC.

This clonotype showed up just a few times. The gene calls are TRBV7-2 and TRBJ2-3; D is ambiguous. Germline V gene lookup returns CDR1 SGHTA and CDR2 FQGNSA. V lost 3 bases to trimming and J lost 6 bases, with 10 bases between them. The CDR3 is 13 residues long. CDR3 in amino acids: CASSFTGGDTQYF. CDR3 coding DNA: TGTGCCAGCAGCTTCACGGGTGGGGATACGCAGTATTTT.

This clonotype was observed a few times. The J gene is TRBJ2-2, the V gene TRBV29-1; no clear D gene. Germline CDR1 is SQVTM and CDR2 is ANQGSEA. V gave up 7 bases and J gave up 1 base, with 7 bases separating them. The CDR3 is made up of 12 amino acids. CDR3 protein: CSATVNTGELFF. As DNA, the CDR3 is TGCAGCGCCACAGTGAACACCGGGGAGCTGTTTTTT.

The chain carries TRBV6-1 and TRBJ2-3, with 9 bases matching TRBD2. This CDR3 contains 14 residues. The germline CDR1 and CDR2 sequences are MNHNS and SASEGT. V was clipped by 5 bases and J by 4 bases; unmatched bases: 4. CDR3 protein: CASSRGLASDTQYF. In DNA form, the CDR3 reads TGTGCCAGCAGTCGGGGACTAGCTTCAGATACGCAGTATTTT.

The genes are TRBV2 and TRBJ2-1; the D gene is possibly TRBD1 (6 bases). The germline V gene has CDR1 SNHLY and CDR2 FYNNEI. Trimming pared 6 bases from V and 4 bases from J, leaving 16 bases between. This CDR3 has 15 residues. The CDR3 DNA sequence: TGTGCCAGCAGGAGCAGGGGTCAGGGATACAATGAGCAGTTCTTC. Protein product: CASRSRGQGYNEQFF.

This clonotype was counted at least ten times. J is TRBJ2-1 and V is TRBV4-3; 8 bases are a match to TRBD2. The CDR3 has 14 residues. J gave up 6 bases and V 4 bases, and 5 bases lay outside the gene matches. The germline V gene has CDR1 LGHNA and CDR2 YSLEER. CDR3 loop: CASSRGGTSNEQFF. As DNA, the CDR3 is TGCGCCAGCAGCCGAGGAGGGACTAGCAATGAGCAGTTCTTC.

The CDR3: CAWSGQGKTQYF. CDR3 nucleotides: TGTGCCTGGTCGGGACAGGGGAAGACCCAGTACTTC. The rearrangement links TRBV30 to TRBJ2-5; TRBD1 matches at 10 bases. V lost 5 bases to trimming and J lost 6 bases; unmatched junction nucleotides: 3. There are 12 residues in the CDR3. Germline CDR1 GTSNPN, CDR2 SVGIG (reference sequence).

This clonotype occurred a few times. V gene TRBV11-2 combines with J gene TRBJ2-5; either TRBD1 or TRBD2 may supply D (6 bases each). The length of the CDR3 is 15 residues. V was clipped by 5 bases and J by 2 bases, with 15 bases between them. CDR1 and CDR2 from the germline V gene are SGHAT and FQNNGV. In DNA, the CDR3 is TGTGCCAGCAGCGCAAGGGGGGCCCTACAAGAGACCCAGTACTTC. Translating it yields CASSARGALQETQYF.

The table lists this clonotype with a few counts. V usage is TRBV20-1 and J usage is TRBJ1-5, with D possibly matching TRBD1 (6 bases). Per the germline V gene, CDR1 is DFQATT and CDR2 is SNEGSKA (reference sequence). V was cut by 7 bases and J by 2 bases, with 15 bases left in between. CDR3 length equals 14 residues. The chain's CDR3 is CSVTKGGRNQPQHF. CDR3 nucleotide sequence: TGCAGTGTTACTAAGGGGGGGCGCAATCAGCCCCAGCATTTT.

CDR3 in amino acids: CSVESRQEEKLFF. DNA of the CDR3: TGCAGCGTTGAGTCACGACAGGAGGAAAAACTGTTTTTT. The chain joins TRBV29-1 to TRBJ1-4; D is perhaps TRBD1 (6 bases). Germline lookup yields CDR1 SQVTM and CDR2 ANQGSEA. V was pared by 3 bases and J by 8 bases, with 13 bases between. This CDR3 comprises 13 residues.

This clonotype was recorded a few times. The J gene is TRBJ1-1, the V gene TRBV7-2, with D tentatively TRBD1 (5 bases). Per germline, CDR1 SGHTA and CDR2 FQGNSA. This CDR3 has 13 residues. The V end lost 7 bases, the J end lost 0 bases, and 9 bases lay between the germline ends. The CDR3 DNA is TGTGCCAGCACTACAGGACTGAACACTGAAGCTTTCTTT. It codes for CASTTGLNTEAFF.

This clonotype has more than one count but fewer than ten. This CDR3 reads CASTVRGHNEKLFF. For the CDR3, the DNA is TGTGCCAGCACCGTACGGGGGCATAATGAAAAACTGTTTTTT. The chain couples TRBV7-8 to TRBJ1-4, with D perhaps TRBD1 (6 bases). V lost 7 bases to trimming and J lost 4 bases, with 13 bases between them. The germline V gene encodes CDR1 SGHVS and CDR2 FQNEAQ. CDR3 length equals 14 residues.

This chain connects TRBV6-2 or TRBV6-3 to TRBJ2-1, with TRBD2 matching 8 bases. With V trimmed by 2 bases and J by 8 bases, 8 bases remained unmatched. CDR1 is MNHEY, CDR2 SVGEGT, per germline. This CDR3 is 15 amino acids long. Written as DNA, the CDR3 is TGTGCCAGCAGTTACGGGACTAGGTACAGCGATGAGCAGTTCTTC. Protein product: CASSYGTRYSDEQFF.

This clonotype was found a few times. This chain uses TRBV29-1 with TRBJ2-2, with 7 positions matching TRBD1. The CDR3 has 14 amino acids. Germline trimming cut 1 base from V and 5 bases from J; bases unmatched to any gene: 4. Germline V lookup: CDR1 SQVTM, CDR2 ANQGSEA. The CDR3 reads CSVEGQGRTGELFF. The CDR3 DNA reads TGCAGCGTTGAAGGACAGGGTAGGACCGGGGAGCTGTTTTTT.

The chain has TRBV5-1 and TRBJ2-2; D is unresolved. Germline V lookup: CDR1 SGHRS, CDR2 YFSETQ. The CDR3 runs 13 residues. Between the trimmed V and J ends, which lost 3 bases and 6 bases, there was a span of 9 bases. The DNA for the CDR3 is TGCGCCAGCAGCTCGCAAGGGTCCGGGGAGCTGTTTTTT. This codes for CASSSQGSGELFF.

In this sample, this clonotype turned up once. The genes are TRBV7-6 and TRBJ2-4; possible D gene TRBD1, 5 bases. The CDR3 consists of 15 residues. V dropped 1 base and J dropped 5 bases, with 12 bases sitting between them. Germline V CDR1 and CDR2: SGHVS, FNYEAQ. CDR3 region: CASSLGGRAENIQYF. For the CDR3, the DNA is TGTGCCAGCAGCTTAGGCGGCAGGGCGGAAAACATTCAGTACTTC.

This clonotype was recorded a few times. The V and J genes are TRBV20-1 and TRBJ2-3, with 10 nucleotides matching TRBD2. Germline V gives CDR1 DFQATT, CDR2 SNEGSKA (reference sequence). The CDR3 has 14 residues. V dropped 4 bases and J dropped 3; count of bases not matched to a gene: 4. The CDR3 DNA is TGCAGTGCTACCGGGACTAGCGCGACAGATACGCAGTATTTT. It encodes CSATGTSATDTQYF.

This sequence joins TRBV7-2 and TRBJ2-7; 7 bases align to TRBD2. Germline V gene sequence: CDR1 SGHTA, CDR2 FQGNSA. CDR3 size: 15 residues. J was trimmed by 2 bases and V by 2 bases; bases with no gene match: 6. The CDR3 nucleotides read TGTGCCAGCAGCTTAACCGGGACTAAGACCTACGAGCAGTACTTC. Amino acid sequence: CASSLTGTKTYEQYF.

The table lists this clonotype with a few counts. The genes are TRBV27 and TRBJ2-7; D might be TRBD1 (6 bases). The V gene's germline CDR1 is MNHEY and CDR2 SMNVEV (reference sequence). V lost 5 bases to trimming and J lost 1 base, with 9 bases between them. The CDR3 runs to 13 residues. The CDR3 loop reads CASSHTGSYEQYF. In nucleotides, the CDR3 is TGTGCCAGCAGTCATACAGGGTCCTACGAGCAGTACTTC.

The rearrangement uses TRBV29-1 and TRBJ2-2, with D perhaps matching TRBD2 (5 bases). V lost 4 bases to trimming and J lost 1 base, with 13 bases between them. CDR3 length: 15 residues. CDR1 and CDR2 from the germline V gene are SQVTM and ANQGSEA. The CDR3 DNA is TGCAGCGTTGTAGGACCAGGAGGGAACACCGGGGAGCTGTTTTTT. Translating it yields CSVVGPGGNTGELFF.